A selection of T cell receptor beta chains follows, all from one sample in a study of blood T cells in healthy people across ages. TCRdb re-called the 5' RACE reads with MiXCR, one entry per CDR3 protein. The repertoire consists of roughly 700,000 distinct CDR3 sequences, with around half occurring once and the leading ten covering about a third. Source material: blood. The receptor source for this set is an older woman in good health. The CDR3 runs from the conserved cysteine through the conserved F or W. A D gene is named only where the DNA matches it firmly. A row's size may be missing; if present it is once, few, many or a size class.

abundance: NA; d_gene: TRBD1; j_gene: TRBJ1-2; v_gene: TRBV28; CDR3nt: TGTGCCAGCAGTTTGGGGGACAGGCAGATAGAGTATGGCTACACCTTC; CDR3aa: CASSLGDRQIEYGYTF
abundance: once; d_gene: NA; j_gene: TRBJ1-6; v_gene: TRBV7-3; CDR3nt: TGTGCCAGCAGCTTAACGGACAGCGAGTCACCCCTCCACTTT; CDR3aa: CASSLTDSESPLHF
abundance: NA; d_gene: NA; j_gene: TRBJ2-1; v_gene: TRBV5-6; CDR3nt: TGTGCCAGCAGCTTGGGGGACCTTGGCCGAAGTGGGTACAATGAGCAGTTCTTC; CDR3aa: CASSLGDLGRSGYNEQFF
abundance: once; d_gene: NA; j_gene: TRBJ2-7; v_gene: TRBV20-1; CDR3nt: TGCAGTGCGATAGCAACCTCCTACGAGCAGTACTTC; CDR3aa: CSAIATSYEQYF
abundance: NA; d_gene: NA; j_gene: TRBJ2-7; v_gene: TRBV13; CDR3nt: TGTGCCAGCAGCCCCCGGGGCTTTCTCTCCTACGAGCAGTACTTC; CDR3aa: CASSPRGFLSYEQYF
abundance: once; d_gene: NA; j_gene: TRBJ1-5; v_gene: TRBV7-2; CDR3nt: TGTGCCAGCAGCCCGAGCTGGGGGGTCCGGAGGCCCCAGCATTTT; CDR3aa: CASSPSWGVRRPQHF
abundance: NA; d_gene: NA; j_gene: TRBJ1-2; v_gene: TRBV7-9; CDR3nt: TGTGCCAGCAGCCCCGGGGCGGTCTCGGTGGGCACCTTC; CDR3aa: CASSPGAVSVGTF
abundance: NA; d_gene: TRBD1; j_gene: TRBJ2-4; v_gene: TRBV6-6; CDR3nt: TGTGCCAGCAAACTCGGGACAGTCTTAGTGTACTTC; CDR3aa: CASKLGTVLVYF
abundance: NA; d_gene: NA; j_gene: TRBJ2-1; v_gene: TRBV20-1; CDR3nt: TGCAGTGCTAGAGATGAGGTAGGACTCTCGATTTCAAATGAGCAGTTCTTC; CDR3aa: CSARDEVGLSISNEQFF
abundance: NA; d_gene: TRBD2; j_gene: TRBJ2-1; v_gene: TRBV11-2; CDR3nt: TGTGCCAGCAGCTCCCCCGGGACTAGCGGGTCTCCCGACTACTACAATGAGCAGTTCTTC; CDR3aa: CASSSPGTSGSPDYYNEQFF
abundance: NA; d_gene: TRBD1; j_gene: TRBJ1-1; v_gene: TRBV3-1; CDR3nt: TGTGCCAGCAGCCAAGATGGAAAGGGGGCAGGGACTGAAGCTTTCTTT; CDR3aa: CASSQDGKGAGTEAFF
abundance: few; d_gene: NA; j_gene: TRBJ2-1; v_gene: TRBV29-1; CDR3nt: TGCAGCGTTGTCTTCTATGAGCAGTTCTTC; CDR3aa: CSVVFYEQFF
abundance: many; d_gene: NA; j_gene: TRBJ2-7; v_gene: TRBV7-9; CDR3nt: TGTGCCAGCAGCGATGCTGACACATACGAGCAGTACTTC; CDR3aa: CASSDADTYEQYF
abundance: NA; d_gene: NA; j_gene: TRBJ2-2; v_gene: TRBV28; CDR3nt: TGTGCCAGCAGTTTAACGGGACCACAGAACACCGGGGAGCTGTTTTTT; CDR3aa: CASSLTGPQNTGELFF
abundance: few; d_gene: NA; j_gene: TRBJ2-1; v_gene: TRBV5-1; CDR3nt: TGCGCCAGCAAATGGAACAACGATGAGCAGTTCTTC; CDR3aa: CASKWNNDEQFF
abundance: few; d_gene: NA; j_gene: TRBJ1-6; v_gene: TRBV20-1; CDR3nt: TGCAGTGCAAACACCCCGGGACATAATAGTTCACCCCTCCACTTT; CDR3aa: CSANTPGHNSSPLHF
abundance: many; d_gene: NA; j_gene: TRBJ2-7; v_gene: TRBV7-2; CDR3nt: TGTGCCAGCAGCTTATGGCGGACCTACGAGCAGTACTTC; CDR3aa: CASSLWRTYEQYF
abundance: NA; d_gene: NA; j_gene: TRBJ2-7; v_gene: TRBV25-1; CDR3nt: TGTGCCAGCAGTGATCGAAGGGCAGGGGTAGCCTACGAGCAGTACTTC; CDR3aa: CASSDRRAGVAYEQYF
abundance: NA; d_gene: TRBD2; j_gene: TRBJ2-3; v_gene: TRBV20-1; CDR3nt: TGCAGTGCCGGGGGGGCCTGGGATACGCAGTATTTT; CDR3aa: CSAGGAWDTQYF
abundance: few; d_gene: NA; j_gene: TRBJ1-5; v_gene: TRBV2; CDR3nt: TGTGCCAGCCGGGCAGGTACTAGCAATCAGCCCCAGCATTTT; CDR3aa: CASRAGTSNQPQHF
abundance: NA; d_gene: NA; j_gene: TRBJ1-1; v_gene: TRBV7-2; CDR3nt: TGTGCCAGCAGCTTTTCAGGGGCGAACACTGAAGCTTTCTTT; CDR3aa: CASSFSGANTEAFF
abundance: few; d_gene: TRBD2; j_gene: TRBJ2-3; v_gene: TRBV11-3; CDR3nt: TGTGCCAGCAGCACTACTAGCGGAGGGGATACGCAGTATTTT; CDR3aa: CASSTTSGGDTQYF